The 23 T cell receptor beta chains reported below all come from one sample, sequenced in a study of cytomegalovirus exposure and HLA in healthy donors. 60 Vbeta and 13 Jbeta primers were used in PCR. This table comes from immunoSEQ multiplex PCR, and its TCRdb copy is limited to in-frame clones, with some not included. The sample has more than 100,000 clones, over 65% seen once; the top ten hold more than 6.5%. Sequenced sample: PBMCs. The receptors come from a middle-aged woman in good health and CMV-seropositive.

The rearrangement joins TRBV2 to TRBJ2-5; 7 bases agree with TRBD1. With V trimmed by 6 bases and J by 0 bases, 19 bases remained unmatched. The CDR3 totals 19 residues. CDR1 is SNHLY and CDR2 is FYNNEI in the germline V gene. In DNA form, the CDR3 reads TGTGCCAGCAGGGCCTCAGGGGGAAGGGGGAAGTGGTACCAAGAGACCCAGTACTTC. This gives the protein CASRASGGRGKWYQETQYF.

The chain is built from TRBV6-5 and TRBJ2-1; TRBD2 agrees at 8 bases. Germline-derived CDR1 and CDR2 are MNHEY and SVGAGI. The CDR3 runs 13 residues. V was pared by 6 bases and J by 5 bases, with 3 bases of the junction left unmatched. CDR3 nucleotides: TGTGCCAGCAGGGGACTAGTCAACAATGAGCAGTTCTTC. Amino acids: CASRGLVNNEQFF.

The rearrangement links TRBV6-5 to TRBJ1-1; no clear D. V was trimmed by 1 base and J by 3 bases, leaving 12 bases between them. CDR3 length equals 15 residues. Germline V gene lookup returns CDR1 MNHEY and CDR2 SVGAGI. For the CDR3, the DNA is TGTGCCAGCAGTTACTTCGGGGAGTCGGACACTGAAGCTTTCTTT. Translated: CASSYFGESDTEAFF.

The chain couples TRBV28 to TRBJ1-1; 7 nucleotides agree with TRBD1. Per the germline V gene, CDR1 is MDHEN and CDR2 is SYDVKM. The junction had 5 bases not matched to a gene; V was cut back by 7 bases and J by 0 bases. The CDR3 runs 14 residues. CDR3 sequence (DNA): TGTGCCAGCAAGATACAGGGGATGAACACTGAAGCTTTCTTT. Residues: CASKIQGMNTEAFF. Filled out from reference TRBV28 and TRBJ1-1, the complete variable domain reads DVKVTQSSRYLVKRTGEKVFLECVQDMDHENMFWYRQDPGLGLRLIYFSYDVKMKEKGDIPEGYSVSREKKERFSLILESASTNQTSMYLCASKIQGMNTEAFFGQGTRLTVV.

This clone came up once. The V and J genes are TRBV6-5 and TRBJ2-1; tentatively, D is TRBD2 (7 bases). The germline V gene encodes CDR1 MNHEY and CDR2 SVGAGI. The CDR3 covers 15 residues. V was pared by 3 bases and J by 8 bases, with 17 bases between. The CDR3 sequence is CASSYGGATTDEQFF. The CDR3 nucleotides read TGTGCCAGCAGTTATGGGGGGGCGACTACAGATGAGCAGTTCTTC.

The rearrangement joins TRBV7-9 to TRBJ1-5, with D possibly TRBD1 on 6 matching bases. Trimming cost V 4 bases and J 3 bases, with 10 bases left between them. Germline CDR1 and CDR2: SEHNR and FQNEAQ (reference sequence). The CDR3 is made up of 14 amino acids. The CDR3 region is CASSSRDTNQPQHF. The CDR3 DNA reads TGTGCCAGCAGCTCCCGGGACACCAATCAGCCCCAGCATTTT.

The CDR3 nucleotides read TGTGCCAGCTCACCCGGACTAGCGGAAATCTACGAGCAGTACTTC. Protein sequence: CASSPGLAEIYEQYF. This chain links TRBV18 with TRBJ2-7; 10 nucleotides match TRBD2. Per the germline V gene, CDR1 is KGHSH and CDR2 is LQKENI. The CDR3 has 15 amino acids. With V trimmed by 3 bases and J by 3 bases, 5 bases remained unmatched.

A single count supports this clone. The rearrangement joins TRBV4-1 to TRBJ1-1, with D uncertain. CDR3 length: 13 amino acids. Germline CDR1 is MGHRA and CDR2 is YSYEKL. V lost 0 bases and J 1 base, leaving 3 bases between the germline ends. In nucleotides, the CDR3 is TGCGCCAGCAGCCAAGACAAGAACACTGAAGCTTTCTTT. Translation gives CASSQDKNTEAFF.

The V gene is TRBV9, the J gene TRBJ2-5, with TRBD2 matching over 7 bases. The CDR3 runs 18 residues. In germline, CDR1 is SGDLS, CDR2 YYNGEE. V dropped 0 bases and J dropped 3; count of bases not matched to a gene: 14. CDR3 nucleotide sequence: TGTGCCAGCAGCGTAGACGGTGCGGGGGAGCAATTTAAAGAGACCCAGTACTTC. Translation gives CASSVDGAGEQFKETQYF.

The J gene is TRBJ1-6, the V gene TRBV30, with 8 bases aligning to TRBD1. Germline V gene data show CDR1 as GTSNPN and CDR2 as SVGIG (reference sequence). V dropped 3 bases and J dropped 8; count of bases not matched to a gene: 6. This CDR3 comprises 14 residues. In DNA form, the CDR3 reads TGTGCCTGGAGCGGGGACAGGAGTTATTCACCCCTCCACTTT. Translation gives CAWSGDRSYSPLHF. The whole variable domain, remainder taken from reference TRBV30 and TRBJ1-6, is SQTIHQWPATLVQPVGSPLSLECTVEGTSNPNLYWYRQAAGRGLQLLFYSVGIGQISSEVPQNLSASRPQDRQFILSSKKLLLSDSGFYLCAWSGDRSYSPLHFGNGTRLTVT.

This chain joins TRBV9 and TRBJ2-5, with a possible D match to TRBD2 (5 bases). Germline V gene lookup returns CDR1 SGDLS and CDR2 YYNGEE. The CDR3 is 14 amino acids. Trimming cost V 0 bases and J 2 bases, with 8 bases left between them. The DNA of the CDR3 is TGTGCCAGCAGCGTAGGGACGGGACAAGAGACCCAGTACTTC. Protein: CASSVGTGQETQYF.

This CDR3 is CSVVLDRALNTEAFF. In DNA form, the CDR3 reads TGCAGCGTTGTCTTGGACAGAGCCCTGAACACTGAAGCTTTCTTT. J is TRBJ1-1 and V is TRBV29-1; D is possibly TRBD1 (6 bases). V was shortened by 4 bases and J by 0 bases, with 15 bases between the two germline ends. Per germline, CDR1 SQVTM and CDR2 ANQGSEA. This CDR3 comprises 15 residues.

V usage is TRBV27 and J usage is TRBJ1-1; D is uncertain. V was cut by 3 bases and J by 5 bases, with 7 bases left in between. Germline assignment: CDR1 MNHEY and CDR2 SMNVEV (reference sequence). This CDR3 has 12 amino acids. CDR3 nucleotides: TGTGCCAGCAGTTTTACGGGGACTGAAGCTTTCTTT. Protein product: CASSFTGTEAFF.

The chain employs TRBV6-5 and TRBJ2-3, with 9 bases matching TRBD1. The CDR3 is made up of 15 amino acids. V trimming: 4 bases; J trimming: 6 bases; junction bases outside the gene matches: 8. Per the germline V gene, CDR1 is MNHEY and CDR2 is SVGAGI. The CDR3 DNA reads TGTGCCAGCAGTTTCAGGACAGGGGAAAGGGATACGCAGTATTTT. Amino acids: CASSFRTGERDTQYF.

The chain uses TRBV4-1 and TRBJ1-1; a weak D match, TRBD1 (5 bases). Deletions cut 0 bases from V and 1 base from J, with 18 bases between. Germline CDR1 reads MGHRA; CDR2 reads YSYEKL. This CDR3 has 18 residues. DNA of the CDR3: TGCGCCAGCAGCCAAGATAAGGACATGGCCGCAGCGAACACTGAAGCTTTCTTT. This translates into CASSQDKDMAAANTEAFF.

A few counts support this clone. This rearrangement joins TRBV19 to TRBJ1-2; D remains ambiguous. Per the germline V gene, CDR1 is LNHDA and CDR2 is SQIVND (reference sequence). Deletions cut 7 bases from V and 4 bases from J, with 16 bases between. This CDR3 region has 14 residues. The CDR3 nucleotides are TGTGCCAGTACCCCACCCCCAGGAACCTATGGCTACACCTTC. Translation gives CASTPPPGTYGYTF.

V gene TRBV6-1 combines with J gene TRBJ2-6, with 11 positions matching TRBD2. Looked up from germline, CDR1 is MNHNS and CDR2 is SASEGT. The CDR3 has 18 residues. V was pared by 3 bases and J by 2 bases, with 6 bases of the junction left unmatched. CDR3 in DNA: TGTGCCAGCAGTGACCGACTAGCGGGAAAAGCTGGGGCCAACGTCCTGACTTTC. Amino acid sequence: CASSDRLAGKAGANVLTF.

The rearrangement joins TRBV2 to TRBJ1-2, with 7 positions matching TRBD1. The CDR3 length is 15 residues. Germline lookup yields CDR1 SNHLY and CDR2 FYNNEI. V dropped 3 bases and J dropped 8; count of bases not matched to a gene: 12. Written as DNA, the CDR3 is TGTGCCAGCAGTGACCGGACAGGCTCGAACGACGGCTACACCTTC. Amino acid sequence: CASSDRTGSNDGYTF.

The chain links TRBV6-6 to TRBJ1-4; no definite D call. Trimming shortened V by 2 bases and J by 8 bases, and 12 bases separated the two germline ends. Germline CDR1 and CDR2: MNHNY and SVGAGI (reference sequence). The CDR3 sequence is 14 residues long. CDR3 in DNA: TGTGCCAGCAGTTACGATGAATGGGAGGAAAAACTGTTTTTT. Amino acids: CASSYDEWEEKLFF.

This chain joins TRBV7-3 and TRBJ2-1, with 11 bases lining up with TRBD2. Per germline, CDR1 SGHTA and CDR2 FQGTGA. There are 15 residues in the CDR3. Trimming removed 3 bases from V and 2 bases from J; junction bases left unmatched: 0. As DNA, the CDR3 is TGTGCCAGCAGCTTTAGCGGGAGGGCCTACAATGAGCAGTTCTTC. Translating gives CASSFSGRAYNEQFF.

CDR3 sequence reads: CASSTWTGAQDTQYF. CDR3 DNA sequence: TGTGCCAGCAGCACGTGGACAGGGGCTCAAGATACGCAGTATTTT. The V gene is TRBV5-5, the J gene TRBJ2-3; TRBD1 matches 9 bases. Germline V CDR1 and CDR2: SGHKS, YYEKEE (reference sequence). This CDR3 is built from 15 residues. The trim removed 4 bases at V and 5 bases at J, leaving 8 bases unmatched.

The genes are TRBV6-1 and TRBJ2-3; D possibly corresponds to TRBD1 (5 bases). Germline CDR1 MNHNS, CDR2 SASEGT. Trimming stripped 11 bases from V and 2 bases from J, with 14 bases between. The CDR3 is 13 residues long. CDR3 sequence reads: CAVCRQFTDTQYF. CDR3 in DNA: TGTGCCGTATGTCGACAGTTCACAGATACGCAGTATTTT.

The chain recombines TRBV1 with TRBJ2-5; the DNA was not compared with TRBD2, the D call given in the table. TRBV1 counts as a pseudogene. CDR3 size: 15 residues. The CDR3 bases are TGCACCAGCAGACTCAACGGCGGGGGCGACGAGACCCAGTACTTC. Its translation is CTSRLNGGGDETQYF.